The following is a T cell receptor beta chain sequence with its context. Per the germline V gene, CDR1 is LGHNA and CDR2 is YSLEER. This CDR3 is 16 amino acids long. V gave up 1 base and J gave up 3 bases; unmatched junction bases: 8. This sample was taken from a study of cytomegalovirus exposure and HLA in healthy donors. Libraries were prepared by immunoSEQ multiplex PCR; TCRdb keeps only in-frame clonotypes and omits some of them. This table has 150,000 to 180,000 clones, about 82% appearing once. The source material was PBMCs. The clonotype was recovered from a human donor in good health. The chain is built from TRBV4-3 and TRBJ1-1, with TRBD1 matching 7 bases. CDR3 sequence: CASSQVYLDRHTEAFF. CDR3 coding DNA: TGCGCCAGCAGCCAAGTTTACTTGGACAGGCACACTGAAGCTTTCTTT.